Listed here is a single TCR beta chain. The germline V and J ends were trimmed by 0 bases and 10 bases, with 10 bases remaining between them. Germline V lookup: CDR1 SGDLS, CDR2 YYNGEE. This CDR3 contains 12 residues. These data originate in a study of blood T cell repertoires in COVID-19. Using immunoSEQ multiplex PCR, the repertoire was profiled, and TCRdb retains in-frame clones only, with some absent. The sample includes about 54,000 clones, around 90% seen only once; the top ten take about 8.3%. The chain recombines TRBV9 with TRBJ1-1; D uncertain. Sequencing input: peripheral blood. The sequence derives from a man aged 45 to 65 with active COVID-19. This CDR3 is CASSVVVEVAFF. The CDR3 coding sequence is TGTGCCAGCAGCGTAGTAGTTGAGGTAGCTTTCTTT.